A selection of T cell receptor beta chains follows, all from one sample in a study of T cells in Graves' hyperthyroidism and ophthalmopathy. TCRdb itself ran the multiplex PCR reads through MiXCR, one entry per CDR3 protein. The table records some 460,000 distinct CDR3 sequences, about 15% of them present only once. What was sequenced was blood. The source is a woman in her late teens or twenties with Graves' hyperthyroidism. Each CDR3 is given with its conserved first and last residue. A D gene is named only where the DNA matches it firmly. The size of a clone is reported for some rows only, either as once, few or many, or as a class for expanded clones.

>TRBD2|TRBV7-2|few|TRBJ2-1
CASSRQMTSGRVNEQFF
TGTGCCAGCAGCCGCCAAATGACTAGCGGGAGGGTTAATGAGCAGTTCTTC
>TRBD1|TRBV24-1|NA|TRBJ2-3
CATSAKSTGAADTQYF
TGTGCCACCAGTGCGAAGTCGACAGGGGCGGCGGATACGCAGTATTTT
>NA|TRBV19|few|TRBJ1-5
CASTRRRQGNQPQHF
TGTGCCAGTACACGACGCCGACAGGGCAATCAGCCCCAGCATTTT
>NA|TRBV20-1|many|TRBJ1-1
CSARAGPIMGAFF
TGCAGTGCTAGAGCCGGGCCAATTATGGGAGCTTTCTTT
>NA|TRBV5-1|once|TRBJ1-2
CASSPPGAGYGYTF
TGCGCCAGCAGCCCGCCGGGGGCGGGCTATGGCTACACCTTC
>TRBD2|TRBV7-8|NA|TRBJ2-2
CASSFGRLTGELFF
TGTGCCAGCAGCTTCGGGAGGCTCACCGGGGAGCTGTTTTTT
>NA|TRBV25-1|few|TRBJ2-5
CASSDMGSRFQETQYF
TGTGCCAGCAGTGACATGGGCAGCCGATTCCAAGAGACCCAGTACTTC
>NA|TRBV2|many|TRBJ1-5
CASRYGSNQPQHF
TGTGCCAGCAGGTACGGTAGCAATCAGCCCCAGCATTTT
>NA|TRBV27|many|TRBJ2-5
CASKRPGLMETQYF
TGTGCCAGCAAGAGGCCGGGGTTGATGGAGACCCAGTACTTC
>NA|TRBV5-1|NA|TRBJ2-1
CASSLTNSPYNEQFF
TGCGCCAGCAGCTTGACCAATTCACCTTACAATGAGCAGTTCTTC